The 5 T cell receptor beta chains reported below all come from one sample, sequenced in a study of T cell responses to AZD1222 COVID-19 vaccine. Sequencing was performed with immunoSEQ multiplex PCR; in TCRdb, only in-frame clones are kept and a portion is missing. Of around 65,000 clones detected, 83% appear once; the ten largest clones hold about 23%. Sequencing was performed on peripheral blood, taken 28 days after the second AZD1222 dose. The receptors derive from an adult who received the AZD1222 COVID-19 vaccine.

The chain uses TRBV19 and TRBJ2-5, with 9 nucleotides matching TRBD1. The trim removed 6 bases at V and 5 bases at J, leaving 7 bases unmatched. Germline CDR1 reads LNHDA; CDR2 reads SQIVND (reference sequence). There are 14 residues in the CDR3. The CDR3 reads CASSHDRGYETQYF. The CDR3 nucleotides are TGTGCCAGTAGCCACGACAGGGGGTATGAGACCCAGTACTTC.

This chain links TRBV30 with TRBJ1-1, with D maybe TRBD1 (5 bases). Per the germline V gene, CDR1 is GTSNPN and CDR2 is SVGIG (reference sequence). Trimming shortened V by 3 bases and J by 6 bases, and 14 bases separated the two germline ends. The CDR3 has 13 amino acids. CDR3 sequence: CAWSPGGSAEAFF. CDR3 sequence (DNA): TGTGCCTGGAGCCCTGGGGGGAGCGCTGAAGCTTTCTTT.

Only a few counts were recorded for this clone. V usage is TRBV11-3 and J usage is TRBJ1-1, with D unresolved. Trimming left V 3 bases short and J 0 bases short, with 5 bases between. This CDR3 is 13 amino acids long. Germline V CDR1 and CDR2: SGHNT, YENEEA. CDR3 in DNA: TGTGCCAGCAGCTTCAATATGAACACTGAAGCTTTCTTT. Translating gives CASSFNMNTEAFF. The entire variable domain, with the rest obtained from reference TRBV11-3 and TRBJ1-1, is as follows: EAGVVQSPRYKIIEKKQPVAFWCNPISGHNTLYWYLQNLGQGPELLIRYENEEAVDDSQLPKDRFSAERLKGVDSTLKIQPAELGDSAVYLCASSFNMNTEAFFGQGTRLTVV.

V usage is TRBV7-9 and J usage is TRBJ2-1; tentatively, D is TRBD2 (5 bases). This CDR3 has 13 residues. The ends were cut back, 1 base at V and 4 bases at J, with 5 bases in the middle. The germline V gene encodes CDR1 SEHNR and CDR2 FQNEAQ (reference sequence). Here the CDR3 DNA reads TGTGCCAGCAGCTTAGGACTATACAATGAGCAGTTCTTC. Its translation: CASSLGLYNEQFF.

This sequence joins TRBV2 and TRBJ2-1; the D gene is possibly TRBD2 (5 bases). This CDR3 spans 15 amino acids. V dropped 7 bases and J dropped 0 bases, with 13 bases sitting between them. Germline loops: CDR1 SNHLY, CDR2 FYNNEI. In DNA, the CDR3 is TGTGCCAGCACCCCCTCCCGGGACTCCTACAATGAGCAGTTCTTC. It translates to CASTPSRDSYNEQFF.